This TCR beta chain is from a study of blood T cell repertoires in COVID-19. Study information: The samples span acute and convalescent COVID-19 from the United States, Italy and Spain.

Here immunoSEQ multiplex PCR was the method, and the copy in TCRdb shows in-frame clones only, minus some. The sample shows about 14,000 clones, 84% of them seen only once. This CDR3 has 14 amino acids. The germline V and J ends were trimmed by 2 bases and 1 base, with 9 bases remaining between them. Germline-derived CDR1 and CDR2 are SGHRS and YFSETQ. The chain employs TRBV5-1 and TRBJ2-5, with a tentative D call TRBD1 (6 bases). The sequenced sample consisted of peripheral blood. The source is a woman in her forties or fifties with active or convalescent COVID-19. Here the CDR3 reads CASSFTGFQETQYF. Written as DNA, the CDR3 is TGCGCCAGCAGCTTTACAGGGTTCCAAGAGACCCAGTACTTC.